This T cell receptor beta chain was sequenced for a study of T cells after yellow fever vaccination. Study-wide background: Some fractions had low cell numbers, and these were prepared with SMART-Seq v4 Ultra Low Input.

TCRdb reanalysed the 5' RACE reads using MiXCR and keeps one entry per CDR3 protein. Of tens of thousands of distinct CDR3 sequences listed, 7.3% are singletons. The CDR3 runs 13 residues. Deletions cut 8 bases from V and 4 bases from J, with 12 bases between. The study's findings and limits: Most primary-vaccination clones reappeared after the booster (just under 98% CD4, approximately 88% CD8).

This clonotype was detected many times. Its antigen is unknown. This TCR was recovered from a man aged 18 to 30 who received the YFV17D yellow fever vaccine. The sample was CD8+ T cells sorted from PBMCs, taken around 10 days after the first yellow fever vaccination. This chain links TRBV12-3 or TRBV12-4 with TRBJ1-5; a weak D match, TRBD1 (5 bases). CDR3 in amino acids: CASRRGWNQPQHF. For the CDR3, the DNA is TGTGCCAGCCGTAGGGGTTGGAATCAGCCCCAGCATTTT.